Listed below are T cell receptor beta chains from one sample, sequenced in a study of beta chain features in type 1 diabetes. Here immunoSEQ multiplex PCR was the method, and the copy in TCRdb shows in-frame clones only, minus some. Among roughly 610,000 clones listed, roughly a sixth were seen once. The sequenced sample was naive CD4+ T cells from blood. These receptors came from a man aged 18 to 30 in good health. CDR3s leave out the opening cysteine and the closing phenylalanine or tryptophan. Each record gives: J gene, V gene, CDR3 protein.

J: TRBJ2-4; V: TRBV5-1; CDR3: ASSLAVAKNIQY
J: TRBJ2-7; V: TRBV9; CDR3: ASSVDQSSYEQY
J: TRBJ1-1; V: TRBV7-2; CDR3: ASSLDQAANTEAF
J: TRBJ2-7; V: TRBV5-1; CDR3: ASSLAFGRNTYEQY
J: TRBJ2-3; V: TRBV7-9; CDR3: ASSLTTPDTQY
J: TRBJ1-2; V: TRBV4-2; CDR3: ASSQDLTNTGGGYT
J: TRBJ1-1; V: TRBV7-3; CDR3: ASSLDPGVNTEAF
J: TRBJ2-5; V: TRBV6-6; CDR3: ASSYSLLAKETQY
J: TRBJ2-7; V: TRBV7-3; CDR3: ASSRDREVTYEQY
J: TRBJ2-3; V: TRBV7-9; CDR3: ASSPRGSSDTQY
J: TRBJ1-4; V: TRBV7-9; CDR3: ASSPGTGTNEKLF
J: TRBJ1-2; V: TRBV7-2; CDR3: ASSLDAQGFGYGYT
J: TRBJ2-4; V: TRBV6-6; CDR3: ASSAHRVAKNIQY
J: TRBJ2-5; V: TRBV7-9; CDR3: ASSLDRTSGETQY
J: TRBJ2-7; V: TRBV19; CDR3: ASSLRRQGPYEQY
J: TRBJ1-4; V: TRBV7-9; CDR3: ASSPQGATNEKLF
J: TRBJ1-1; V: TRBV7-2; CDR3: ASSLVGGMNTEAF
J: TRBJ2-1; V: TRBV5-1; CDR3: ASSLDRGIEQF
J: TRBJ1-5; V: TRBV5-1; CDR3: ASSLEGGRNQPQH
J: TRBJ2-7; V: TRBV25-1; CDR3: ASSETGTYSYEQY
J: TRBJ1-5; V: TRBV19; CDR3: ASSPWGTDSNQPQH
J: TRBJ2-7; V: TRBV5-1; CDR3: ASSFGQPSQQY
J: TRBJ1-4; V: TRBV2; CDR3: ASSAVRGVGEKLF
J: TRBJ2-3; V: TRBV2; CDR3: ASTQGATGADTQY